This entry lists 2 T cell receptor beta chains sequenced from one sample in a study of cytomegalovirus exposure and HLA in healthy donors. PCR employed 60 Vbeta and 13 Jbeta primers. Profiling relied on immunoSEQ multiplex PCR, and the TCRdb table lists in-frame clones only, not all of them. The table includes over 120,000 clones, more than 7.5% detected once. The sample consisted of PBMCs. Every receptor here comes from a man aged 45-65 years in good health and CMV-seronegative.

This sequence joins TRBV5-1 and TRBJ1-5, with 12 bases identical to TRBD1. The V gene end was trimmed by 4 bases and the J gene end by 7 bases; junction bases not matched to a gene: 6. The CDR3 spans 15 residues. The germline V gene has CDR1 SGHRS and CDR2 YFSETQ. The DNA of the CDR3 is TGCGCCAGCAGCATCGGGACAGGGGGCGGCCAGCCCCAGCATTTT. It translates to CASSIGTGGGQPQHF.

The table lists this clone with a few counts. The chain has TRBV14 and TRBJ1-4; perhaps TRBD1 as D (6 bases). The CDR3 extends over 16 amino acids. Germline-derived CDR1 and CDR2 are SGHDN and FVKESK. V dropped 4 bases and J dropped 0 bases, with 12 bases sitting between them. The DNA for the CDR3 is TGTGCCAGCAGCCCCATGGGGGCGGCAACTAATGAAAAACTGTTTTTT. Amino acid sequence: CASSPMGAATNEKLFF.